The T cell receptor (beta chain) under discussion was sequenced for a study of cytomegalovirus exposure and HLA in healthy donors. Looked up from germline, CDR1 is SQVTM and CDR2 is ANQGSEA. J was trimmed by 11 bases and V by 7 bases; bases with no gene match: 6. The CDR3 sequence is 11 residues long. Findings and limits, study-wide: For TCR beta chains, V- and J-gene trimming was later linked to a missense DCLRE1C variant. A likely sequencing artifact accounted for one observed cluster of highly shared sequence variants.

The PCR ran on 60 Vbeta and 13 Jbeta primers. Sequencing was performed with immunoSEQ multiplex PCR; in TCRdb, only in-frame clones are kept and a portion is missing. The sample holds around 130,000 clones, more than 60% seen once. In the case of this clone: Its antigen is unknown.

V is TRBV29-1 and J is TRBJ1-1, with 11 nucleotides matching TRBD1. This TCR came from a woman between 40 and 55 years old in good health and CMV-seropositive. Input material: PBMCs. This chain's CDR3 is CSGGTGGWAFF. The DNA of the CDR3 is TGCAGCGGCGGGACAGGGGGTTGGGCTTTCTTT.